This T cell receptor beta chain derives from a study of PD-1 and CTLA-4 blockade in melanoma. Trimming cost V 2 bases and J 2 bases; bases outside gene matches: 4. CDR1 and CDR2 (germline): SGHVS, FNYEAQ. There are 15 residues in the CDR3. Sequencing was performed with immunoSEQ multiplex PCR; in TCRdb, only in-frame clones are kept and a portion is missing. The table records approximately 33,000 clones, 91% of them present only once. This TCR was recovered from a human donor with melanoma. Source: CD8+ T cells from peripheral blood, taken from a patient given anti-PD-1 treatment. The V gene is TRBV7-6, the J gene TRBJ1-1; 8 bases fit TRBD1. CDR3 residues: CASSLRGQVNTEAFF. CDR3 sequence (DNA): TGTGCCAGCAGCTTAAGGGGACAGGTAAACACTGAAGCTTTCTTT.